The clone carrying this TCR beta chain was found many times. As yet, its antigen is unknown. The germline V gene encodes CDR1 MDHEN and CDR2 SYDVKM. This CDR3 contains 14 residues. The trim removed 5 bases at V and 5 bases at J, leaving 3 bases unmatched. These data come from a study of regulatory T cells in long-lasting Graves disease. Study outcomes and limitations: New patients shared 950 to 1,000 public clonotypes, fewer than the roughly 2,500 shared by persistent patients. Persistent disease favored TRBV28, TRBJ1-2 and TRBJ2-5.

Time point described: persistent/refractory GD, antithyroid drugs over 5 years with positive TRAb. PBMCs provided the RNA from which the TCR library was made. Under American Thyroid Association guidelines, Graves' disease was diagnosed. HTBI primers from iRepertoire and Arm-PCR of CDR3 regions yielded the TCR beta libraries. TCRdb fed the multiplex PCR reads into MiXCR, producing one record per CDR3 protein. The sample carries roughly 430,000 distinct CDR3 sequences, roughly a fifth recorded once. This receptor was taken from a female donor with Graves disease. The V and J genes are TRBV28 and TRBJ1-5; 10 bases line up with TRBD1. The sequencing used peripheral blood mononuclear cells (PBMCs), collected when the disease was refractory, from a patient treated with antithyroid drugs. The CDR3 protein is CASSPGTGDQPQHF. The CDR3 nucleotides are TGTGCCAGCAGTCCCGGGACAGGGGATCAGCCCCAGCATTTT.